Listed here are 32 T cell receptor beta chains from one sample, sequenced in a study of T-cell reconstitution after alpha-beta-depleted transplantation in children (dated by TCRdb to the mid-2010s). To prepare the library, PCR was applied. The data were produced on an Illumina HiSeq 2500. Molecular barcoding was employed in the preparation of TCR libraries, with unique molecular identifiers being used to normalize TCRbeta repertoire quantification. The public reads were reanalyzed by TCRdb: fastp trimming at Q25, MiXCR alignment, in-frame beta chains only. Every entry covers one CDR3 protein and lists the most common genes and DNA from its rows. This sample gives over 550,000 distinct CDR3 sequences in total; roughly a tenth of them show up just once. The top ten clones comprise less than 5% of the sample. The source was PBMCs from the stem cell graft donor, collected from the stem cell graft. These receptors originate from a human donor who donated a stem cell graft to a child with acute myeloid leukemia.

This clonotype has just a few counts. The chain combines TRBV5-1 with TRBJ2-1; tentatively, D is TRBD2 (6 bases). The CDR3 covers 14 residues. Between the trimmed V and J ends, which lost 1 base and 6 bases, there was a span of 11 bases. CDR1 and CDR2 (germline): SGHRS, YFSETQ. CDR3 nucleotides: TGCGCCAGCAGCTTGCGGGAGCCAGGCAATGAGCAGTTCTTC. It is translated as CASSLREPGNEQFF.

This clonotype has only a few counts. The genes are TRBV7-2 and TRBJ1-2; 9 bases match TRBD1. In germline, CDR1 is SGHTA, CDR2 FQGNSA. CDR3 length: 16 residues. The junction had 5 bases not matched to a gene; V was cut back by 3 bases and J by 0 bases. CDR3 nucleotide sequence: TGTGCCAGCAGCTTGGGACAGGGCGAGACTAACTATGGCTACACCTTC. Protein sequence: CASSLGQGETNYGYTF.

V and J are TRBV4-2 and TRBJ2-7; D is uncertain. V gave up 1 base and J gave up 4 bases, with 8 bases separating them. CDR3 length equals 13 residues. Germline CDR1 reads LGHNA; CDR2 reads YNFKEQ. In DNA form, the CDR3 reads TGTGCCAGCAGCCAAGTATCCAATTACGAGCAGTACTTC. It is translated as CASSQVSNYEQYF.

The gene calls are TRBV4-1 and TRBJ2-7; D ambiguous. The germline V gene encodes CDR1 MGHRA and CDR2 YSYEKL. Trimming pared 0 bases from V and 2 bases from J, leaving 14 bases between. This CDR3 region has 16 residues. The DNA of the CDR3 is TGCGCCAGCAGCCAAGATCTGGCGAAAGACCCCTACGAGCAGTACTTC. Its protein is CASSQDLAKDPYEQYF.

This clonotype has just one count. The V and J genes are TRBV5-1 and TRBJ1-2, with 9 nucleotides matching TRBD1. The trim removed 3 bases at V and 4 bases at J, leaving 13 bases unmatched. CDR1 is SGHRS and CDR2 is YFSETQ in the germline V gene. CDR3 length: 17 amino acids. The CDR3 spells CASSSRNPGQGPYGYTF. DNA of the CDR3: TGCGCCAGCAGCTCCCGCAACCCGGGACAGGGACCCTATGGCTACACCTTC.

This clonotype was detected many times. V is TRBV29-1 and J is TRBJ2-1; no reliable D call. Germline V gene lookup returns CDR1 SQVTM and CDR2 ANQGSEA. CDR3 size: 11 residues. V dropped 4 bases and J dropped 6 bases, with 7 bases sitting between them. This CDR3 is CSVGRGNEQFF. Here the CDR3 DNA reads TGCAGCGTTGGTCGAGGCAATGAGCAGTTCTTC.

This clonotype was seen many times. The rearrangement links TRBV12-3 or TRBV12-4 to TRBJ1-1, with D maybe TRBD1 (6 bases). V lost 5 bases and J lost 1, with 14 bases in between. The CDR3 is 15 residues long. This CDR3 is CASSPLQGRNTEAFF. For the CDR3, the DNA is TGTGCCAGCAGTCCGTTACAGGGCCGGAACACTGAAGCTTTCTTT.

Concerning this clonotype itself: A much larger clone sits a single nucleotide away, making a read error possible. V gene TRBV29-1 combines with J gene TRBJ2-5, with D uncertain. Germline CDR1 reads SQVTM; CDR2 reads ANQGSEA. The CDR3 spans 14 residues. The DNA for the CDR3 is TGCAGCGTTGAAGATGTGGCGGTCCAAGTGACCCAGTACTTC. Its translation is CSVEDVAVQVTQYF.

The sample holds a few counts of this clonotype. The chain recombines TRBV7-8 with TRBJ1-2, with a possible D match to TRBD1 (5 bases). The CDR3 loop spans 13 amino acids. Germline V gene sequence: CDR1 SGHVS, CDR2 FQNEAQ. V was cut by 4 bases and J by 6 bases, with 12 bases left in between. As DNA, the CDR3 is TGTGCCAGCAGCTCGTTCAGGGATAATGGCTACACCTTC. Protein product: CASSSFRDNGYTF.

This clonotype occurred many times. This chain uses TRBV4-3 with TRBJ2-5, with unresolved D. Germline CDR1 is LGHNA and CDR2 is YSLEER. Trimming pared 3 bases from V and 5 bases from J, leaving 10 bases between. This CDR3 region has 13 residues. In nucleotides, the CDR3 is TGCGCCAGCAGCCAGGAAGCCCGGGAGACCCAGTACTTC. Its translation: CASSQEARETQYF.

The rearrangement links TRBV30 to TRBJ2-1; D remains unclear. This CDR3 spans 13 amino acids. Germline V gene data show CDR1 as GTSNPN and CDR2 as SVGIG (reference sequence). V lost 1 base, J lost 3 bases, and 7 bases lay in between. CDR3 sequence: CAWSGVGYNEQFF. The DNA for the CDR3 is TGTGCCTGGAGTGGTGTCGGCTACAATGAGCAGTTCTTC.

This clonotype was observed many times. The chain links TRBV20-1 to TRBJ1-1; no clear D gene. The V gene's germline CDR1 is DFQATT and CDR2 SNEGSKA (reference sequence). The CDR3 covers 12 residues. Trimming took off 8 bases at V and 0 bases at J, with 10 bases between the two ends. DNA of the CDR3: TGCAGTAGCTCACAGATGAACACTGAAGCTTTCTTT. Translated, it gives CSSSQMNTEAFF.

The sample holds a few counts of this clonotype. V is TRBV20-1 and J is TRBJ2-1; 13 bases match TRBD2. The V gene's germline CDR1 is DFQATT and CDR2 SNEGSKA (reference sequence). This CDR3 is 16 amino acids long. V was pared by 7 bases and J by 7 bases, with 13 bases of the junction left unmatched. This CDR3 reads CSVKTGTSGVLNEQFF. As DNA, the CDR3 is TGCAGTGTCAAAACGGGGACTAGCGGGGTCCTTAATGAGCAGTTCTTC.

The chain is built from TRBV7-2 and TRBJ1-4; possible D gene TRBD1, 6 bases. The CDR3 is 14 amino acids. Trimming took off 0 bases at V and 8 bases at J, with 10 bases between the two ends. From germline, CDR1 is SGHTA and CDR2 FQGNSA. CDR3 residues: CASSLAGAVEKLFF. In DNA, the CDR3 is TGTGCCAGCAGCTTAGCGGGGGCGGTGGAAAAACTGTTTTTT.

In this sample, this clonotype turned up a few times. This chain links TRBV29-1 with TRBJ2-2; D is uncertain. This CDR3 is 13 amino acids long. Looked up from germline, CDR1 is SQVTM and CDR2 is ANQGSEA. V was clipped by 2 bases and J by 1 base, with 5 bases between them. CDR3 DNA: TGCAGCGTTGAACTGGGGAACACCGGGGAGCTGTTTTTT. The encoded protein is CSVELGNTGELFF.

This clonotype was counted many times. This chain joins TRBV7-3 and TRBJ2-1; 13 nucleotides align to TRBD2. The junction had 9 bases not matched to a gene; V was cut back by 1 base and J by 9 bases. The CDR3 spans 17 residues. Germline V gene data show CDR1 as SGHTA and CDR2 as FQGTGA. The CDR3 nucleotides are TGTGCCAGCAGCTTAAGAGGGACTAGCGGGACCCTGGGTGAGCAGTTCTTC. Translated, it gives CASSLRGTSGTLGEQFF.

This clonotype came up many times. V is TRBV18 and J is TRBJ2-7; D is uncertain. CDR1 KGHSH and CDR2 LQKENI come from the germline V gene. The CDR3 extends over 14 amino acids. Trimming removed 4 bases from V and 0 bases from J, with 10 bases in between. CDR3 loop: CASSRLTRSYEQYF. CDR3 coding DNA: TGTGCCAGCTCACGCTTGACCCGCTCCTACGAGCAGTACTTC.

This chain links TRBV20-1 with TRBJ2-1; 10 bases map to TRBD1. The V gene's germline CDR1 is DFQATT and CDR2 SNEGSKA (reference sequence). Trimming at V came to 7 bases and at J to 4 bases, leaving 10 bases not matched to a gene. The CDR3 is 15 residues long. CDR3 sequence: CSVYTGTGDYNEQFF. CDR3 bases: TGCAGTGTTTATACCGGGACAGGGGATTACAATGAGCAGTTCTTC.

V and J are TRBV7-3 and TRBJ2-7; possibly TRBD1 for D (5 bases). There are 13 residues in the CDR3. V was trimmed by 5 bases and J by 2 bases, leaving 10 bases between them. The germline CDR1 and CDR2 sequences are SGHTA and FQGTGA. The CDR3 sequence: CASSTDIAYEQYF. The CDR3 region has the DNA TGTGCCAGCAGCACGGACATTGCCTACGAGCAGTACTTC.

There are a few counts of this clonotype. The chain recombines TRBV28 with TRBJ2-2; tentatively, D is TRBD1 (6 bases). The V end lost 6 bases, the J end lost 5 bases, and 13 bases lay between the germline ends. Germline CDR1 reads MDHEN; CDR2 reads SYDVKM. The CDR3 contains 14 residues. The CDR3 reads CASRSGTITGELFF. The CDR3 nucleotides read TGTGCCAGCAGATCCGGGACAATAACCGGGGAGCTGTTTTTT. The full variable domain, with the rest looked up from reference TRBV28 and TRBJ2-2, is DVKVTQSSRYLVKRTGEKVFLECVQDMDHENMFWYRQDPGLGLRLIYFSYDVKMKEKGDIPEGYSVSREKKERFSLILESASTNQTSMYLCASRSGTITGELFFGEGSRLTVL.

The chain employs TRBV29-1 and TRBJ2-1; TRBD1 matches at 7 bases. The CDR3 totals 12 residues. Germline CDR1 SQVTM, CDR2 ANQGSEA. The ends lost 6 bases at V and 5 bases at J; junction bases unmatched: 4. The CDR3 loop reads CSVRDRDNEQFF. The CDR3 DNA follows: TGCAGCGTCCGGGACAGAGACAATGAGCAGTTCTTC.

This clonotype was detected ten times or more. The chain recombines TRBV4-2 with TRBJ2-3; 7 bases fit TRBD1. Germline assignment: CDR1 LGHNA and CDR2 YNFKEQ. After removal of 4 bases from V and 2 bases from J, the junction contained 9 bases not matched to a gene. The CDR3 is made up of 16 amino acids. CDR3 region: CASSLSGTDSTDTQYF. The CDR3 coding sequence is TGTGCCAGCAGCCTATCCGGGACAGACTCCACAGATACGCAGTATTTT.

In its sample, this clonotype was seen many times. The chain combines TRBV29-1 with TRBJ2-2; D remains ambiguous. The CDR3 has 13 amino acids. The V end lost 4 bases, the J end lost 1 base, and 7 bases lay between the germline ends. Germline lookup yields CDR1 SQVTM and CDR2 ANQGSEA. In DNA, the CDR3 is TGCAGCGTTGGTGGCAGGAACACCGGGGAGCTGTTTTTT. Translation gives CSVGGRNTGELFF.

This clonotype was counted only a few times. The chain couples TRBV29-1 to TRBJ2-5; TRBD1 or TRBD2 may be the D gene (6 bases each). The CDR3 covers 14 residues. V lost 4 bases and J lost 2, with 14 bases in between. The germline V gene has CDR1 SQVTM and CDR2 ANQGSEA. This chain's CDR3 is CSVAGGEGQETQYF. As DNA, the CDR3 is TGCAGCGTTGCCGGGGGCGAGGGGCAAGAGACCCAGTACTTC. Using reference TRBV29-1 and TRBJ2-5 for the parts outside the CDR3, the full variable domain is SAVISQKPSRDICQRGTSLTIQCQVDSQVTMMFWYRQQPGQSLTLIATANQGSEATYESGFVIDKFPISRPNLTFSTLTVSNMSPEDSSIYLCSVAGGEGQETQYFGPGTRLLVL.

In this sample, this clonotype turned up a few times. The J gene is TRBJ2-1, the V gene TRBV5-6; possible D gene TRBD2, 6 bases. The CDR3 loop spans 16 amino acids. Germline-derived CDR1 and CDR2 are SGHDT and YYEEEE. V lost 0 bases to trimming and J lost 0 bases, with 10 bases between them. This chain's CDR3 is CASSLAEGSSYNEQFF. The CDR3 DNA is TGTGCCAGCAGCTTGGCGGAGGGAAGCTCCTACAATGAGCAGTTCTTC.

The sample holds a few counts of this clonotype. The rearrangement links TRBV28 to TRBJ2-7; 8 bases map to TRBD1. The CDR3 loop spans 13 amino acids. Germline CDR1 is MDHEN and CDR2 is SYDVKM. After removal of 3 bases from V and 5 bases from J, the junction contained 3 bases not matched to a gene. The CDR3 region has the DNA TGTGCCAGCAGTTTGGTACAGGGGGACGAGCAGTACTTC. Protein: CASSLVQGDEQYF.

The V gene is TRBV20-1, the J gene TRBJ2-4, with D perhaps matching TRBD1 (6 bases). The CDR3 contains 16 residues. Per the germline V gene, CDR1 is DFQATT and CDR2 is SNEGSKA (reference sequence). Trimming took off 0 bases at V and 0 bases at J, with 12 bases between the two ends. CDR3 residues: CSARDVGARAKNIQYF. The DNA for the CDR3 is TGCAGTGCTAGAGATGTGGGGGCTCGAGCCAAAAACATTCAGTACTTC.

This clonotype was counted ten times or more. V gene TRBV10-3 combines with J gene TRBJ1-4; 9 bases line up with TRBD1. The junction had 12 bases not matched to a gene; V was cut back by 4 bases and J by 3 bases. CDR1 is ENHRY, CDR2 SYGVKD, per germline. This CDR3 comprises 18 residues. CDR3 sequence (DNA): TGTGCCATCAGTGGTACCGGGACAGGGCGCGCTGCTAATGAAAAACTGTTTTTT. This translates into CAISGTGTGRAANEKLFF.

J is TRBJ2-1 and V is TRBV6-5; unclear D gene. In germline, CDR1 is MNHEY, CDR2 SVGAGI. This CDR3 is 17 amino acids long. Trimming took 4 bases from V and 0 from J, leaving 16 bases between them. CDR3 loop: CASSSIPPLDSYNEQFF. The DNA for the CDR3 is TGTGCCAGCAGTTCGATCCCTCCGCTAGACTCCTACAATGAGCAGTTCTTC.

The chain is built from TRBV10-3 and TRBJ2-1, with D possibly called TRBD1 or TRBD2 (5 bases each). The CDR3 length is 14 residues. CDR1 is ENHRY and CDR2 is SYGVKD in the germline V gene. The V and J ends lost 7 bases and 5 bases respectively, with 15 bases between them. The DNA of the CDR3 is TGTGCCATCACTGGGACCGAGATTAACAATGAGCAGTTCTTC. Its translation is CAITGTEINNEQFF.

This clonotype has only a few counts. V usage is TRBV5-6 and J usage is TRBJ1-2; a weak D match, TRBD1 (6 bases). The V end lost 4 bases, the J end lost 6 bases, and 13 bases lay between the germline ends. This CDR3 has 13 amino acids. Germline V gene lookup returns CDR1 SGHDT and CDR2 YYEEEE. CDR3 protein: CASSPWDTNGYTF. CDR3 in DNA: TGTGCCAGCAGCCCATGGGACACCAATGGCTACACCTTC.

This clonotype came up a few times. The chain uses TRBV29-1 and TRBJ2-5; D not certain. The V gene's germline CDR1 is SQVTM and CDR2 ANQGSEA. V gave up 5 bases and J gave up 1 base, with 8 bases separating them. The CDR3 has 12 residues. The CDR3 region is CSVRAIQETQYF. The CDR3 region has the DNA TGCAGCGTTAGAGCAATCCAAGAGACCCAGTACTTC.